This is a list of T cell receptor beta chains from one sample in a study of T cells after yellow fever vaccination. TCRdb called the 5' RACE reads again in MiXCR, with one record for every CDR3 protein. The sample carries about 580,000 distinct CDR3 sequences, less than 20% recorded once. The sequences come from PBMCs, collected less than 6 days after the first yellow fever vaccination. The receptors here all came from a man aged 18 to 35 who received the YFV17D yellow fever vaccine. Both conserved end residues are part of each CDR3. A D gene is named only where the DNA matches it firmly. Part of the rows lack a size; the others show once, few, many or a class for expanded clones.

j_call	clone_size	d_call	v_call	cdr3_nt	cdr3_aa
TRBJ1-6	many	-	TRBV27	TGTGCCAGCAGCAGGGGTAATTCACCCCTCCACTTT	CASSRGNSPLHF
TRBJ2-1	-	TRBD2	TRBV20-1	TGCAGTGCCGAGGACGGGACTAGCGGAATCAATGAGCAGTTCTTC	CSAEDGTSGINEQFF
TRBJ1-5	few	-	TRBV7-2	TGTGCCAGCAGCTTAGAAGGGGTTAGCAATCAGCCCCAGCATTTT	CASSLEGVSNQPQHF
TRBJ2-7	-	-	TRBV4-1	TGCGCCAGCAGCCAAGATTGGGGCAGCCAAGAGTACTTC	CASSQDWGSQEYF
TRBJ2-1	few	-	TRBV5-1	TGCGCCAGCAGCTTGGATTCTAGCTCCAATGAGCAGTTCTTC	CASSLDSSSNEQFF
TRBJ2-5	few	TRBD1	TRBV5-4	TGTGCCAGCAGCCTCGGACAGGGACAAGTTTTC	CASSLGQGQVF
TRBJ1-1	-	-	TRBV7-9	TGTGCCAGCAGCTTCGGCTGGGGAAACACTGAAGCTTTCTTT	CASSFGWGNTEAFF
TRBJ2-3	once	TRBD2	TRBV28	TGTGCCAGCAGTTTTATTGCCCAGCGGGGGGGCTCAGATACGCAGTATTTT	CASSFIAQRGGSDTQYF
TRBJ1-3	-	-	TRBV12-3/TRBV12-4	TGTGCCAGCAGGCTACAAGGCTCTGGAAACACCATATATTTT	CASRLQGSGNTIYF
TRBJ1-4	few	-	TRBV5-6	TGTGCCAGCAGCTTTACAGTGGTTGGTGAAAAACTGTTTTTT	CASSFTVVGEKLFF
TRBJ1-2	few	-	TRBV7-2	TGTGCCAGCAGCCGGGACAATAACTATGGCTACACCTTC	CASSRDNNYGYTF
TRBJ2-7	-	-	TRBV12-3/TRBV12-4	TGTGCCAGCCGACCTCAGTTCTCCTACGAGCAGTACTTC	CASRPQFSYEQYF
TRBJ1-6	-	-	TRBV18	TGTGCCAGCTCACCGCAAACAGGGACCTATAATTCACCCCTCCACTTT	CASSPQTGTYNSPLHF
TRBJ2-5	-	-	TRBV12-3/TRBV12-4	TGTGCCAGCACGTGGGGGGCGAAGGAGACCCAGTACTTC	CASTWGAKETQYF
TRBJ2-5	-	TRBD2	TRBV29-1	TGCAGCGTTCTGACTAGCGGGGGGTCTGAGACCCAGTACTTC	CSVLTSGGSETQYF
TRBJ2-5	-	-	TRBV5-1	TGCGCCAGCAGCTTCGGCCACCAAGAGACCCAGTACTTC	CASSFGHQETQYF
TRBJ2-2	-	TRBD1	TRBV6-2/TRBV6-3	TGTGCCAGCAGTTACGGGACAGGGAGCACCACCGGGGAGCTGTTTTTT	CASSYGTGSTTGELFF
TRBJ2-1	-	-	TRBV24-1	TGTGCCACCAGTGATTCCTCTAGGGGCGGCGATGAGCAGTTCTTC	CATSDSSRGGDEQFF
TRBJ2-3	few	TRBD2	TRBV6-1	TGTGCCAGCAGACAGACTAGCGGGGGGGCCGGAATCCAAAATACGCAGTATTTT	CASRQTSGGAGIQNTQYF
TRBJ1-2	-	-	TRBV5-4	TGTGCCAGCACCTTTGGGGGAAACTATGGCTACACCTTC	CASTFGGNYGYTF
TRBJ2-2	-	-	TRBV4-3	TGCGCCAGCAGCCCCCTGACAGTCCGCACCGGGGAGCTGTTTTTT	CASSPLTVRTGELFF
TRBJ1-1	few	-	TRBV4-1	TGCGCTAGCGGGCCGGGACCGTTCAACACTGAAGCTTTCTTT	CASGPGPFNTEAFF
TRBJ1-1	few	-	TRBV4-3	TGCGCCAGCAGCCAACAGAACAGGGCCTTGACTGAAGCTTTCTTT	CASSQQNRALTEAFF
TRBJ1-2	-	-	TRBV6-1	TGTGCCAGCAGGGGCGGACGGAGGGGTCATGGCTACACCTTC	CASRGGRRGHGYTF
TRBJ2-7	few	-	TRBV20-1	TGCAGTGCTAGAGATCCAGTCGGGAGCTCCTACGAGCAGTACTTC	CSARDPVGSSYEQYF